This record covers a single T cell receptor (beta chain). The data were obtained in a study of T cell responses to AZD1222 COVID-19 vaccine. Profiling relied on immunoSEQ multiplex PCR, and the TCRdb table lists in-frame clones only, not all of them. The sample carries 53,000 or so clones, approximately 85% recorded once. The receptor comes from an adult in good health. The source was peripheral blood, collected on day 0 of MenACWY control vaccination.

CDR3 loop: CASSKDRGVGELFF. Written as DNA, the CDR3 is TGTGCCAGCAGCAAGGACAGGGGGGTCGGGGAGCTGTTTTTT. V is TRBV21-1 and J is TRBJ2-2; the table's D call of TRBD1 was not tested on the DNA. TRBV21-1 is a pseudogene locus. The CDR3 length is 14 residues.